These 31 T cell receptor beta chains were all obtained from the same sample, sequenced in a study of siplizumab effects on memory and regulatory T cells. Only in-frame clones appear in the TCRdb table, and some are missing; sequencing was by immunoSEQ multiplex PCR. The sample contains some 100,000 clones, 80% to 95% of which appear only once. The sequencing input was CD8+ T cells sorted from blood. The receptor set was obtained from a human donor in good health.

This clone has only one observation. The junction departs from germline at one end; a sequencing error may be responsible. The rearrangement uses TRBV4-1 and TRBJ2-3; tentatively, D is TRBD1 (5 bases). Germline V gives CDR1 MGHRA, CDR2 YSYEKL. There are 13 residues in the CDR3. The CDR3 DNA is TGCGCCAGCAGCAAAGACAGAACAGATACGCAGTATTTT. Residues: CASSKDRTDTQYF.

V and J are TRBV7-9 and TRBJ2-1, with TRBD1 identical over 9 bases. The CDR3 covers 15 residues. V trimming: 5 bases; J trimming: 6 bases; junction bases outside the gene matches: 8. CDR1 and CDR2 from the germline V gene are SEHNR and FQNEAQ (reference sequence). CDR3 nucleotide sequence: TGTGCCAGCAGCCACCGGACAGGGGAGGTCAATGAGCAGTTCTTC. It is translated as CASSHRTGEVNEQFF.

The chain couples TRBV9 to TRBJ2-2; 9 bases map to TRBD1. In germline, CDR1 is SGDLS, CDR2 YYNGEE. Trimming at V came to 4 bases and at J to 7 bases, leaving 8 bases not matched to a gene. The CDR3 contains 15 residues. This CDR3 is CASSSWTGEGGELFF. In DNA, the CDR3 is TGTGCCAGCAGCAGTTGGACAGGGGAGGGCGGGGAGCTGTTTTTT.

The CDR3 nucleotides are TGTGCCATAGGGACTAGCGGGGCGATCCAAGAGACCCAGTACTTC. It yields the protein CAIGTSGAIQETQYF. This chain joins TRBV10-3 and TRBJ2-5; 13 bases map to TRBD2. The ends lost 9 bases at V and 1 base at J; junction bases unmatched: 5. This CDR3 comprises 15 residues. CDR1 and CDR2 from the germline V gene are ENHRY and SYGVKD.

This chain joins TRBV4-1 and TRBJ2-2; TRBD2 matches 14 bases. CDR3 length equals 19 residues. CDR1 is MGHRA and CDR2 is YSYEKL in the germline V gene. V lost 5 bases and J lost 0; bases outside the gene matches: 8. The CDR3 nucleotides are TGCGCCAGCAGCGCCAGCGGGACTAGCGGGAGAACGAACACCGGGGAGCTGTTTTTT. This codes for CASSASGTSGRTNTGELFF.

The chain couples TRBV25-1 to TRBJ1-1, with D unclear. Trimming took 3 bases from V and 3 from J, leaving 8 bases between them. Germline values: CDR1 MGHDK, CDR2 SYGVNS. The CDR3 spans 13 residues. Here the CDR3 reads CASSERVDTEAFF. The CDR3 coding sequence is TGTGCCAGCAGTGAGAGGGTAGACACTGAAGCTTTCTTT.

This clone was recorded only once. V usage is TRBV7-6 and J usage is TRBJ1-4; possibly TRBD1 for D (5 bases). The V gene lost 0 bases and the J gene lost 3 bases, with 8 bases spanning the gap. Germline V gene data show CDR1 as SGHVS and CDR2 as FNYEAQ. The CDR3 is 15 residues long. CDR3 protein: CASSLAWGANEKLFF. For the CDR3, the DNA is TGTGCCAGCAGCTTAGCCTGGGGCGCTAATGAAAAACTGTTTTTT.

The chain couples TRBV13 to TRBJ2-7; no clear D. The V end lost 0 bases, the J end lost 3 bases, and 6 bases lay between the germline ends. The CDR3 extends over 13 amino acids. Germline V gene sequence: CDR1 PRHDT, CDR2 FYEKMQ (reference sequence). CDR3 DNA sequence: TGTGCCAGCAGCTTAGGCACCGTCTACGAGCAGTACTTC. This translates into CASSLGTVYEQYF.

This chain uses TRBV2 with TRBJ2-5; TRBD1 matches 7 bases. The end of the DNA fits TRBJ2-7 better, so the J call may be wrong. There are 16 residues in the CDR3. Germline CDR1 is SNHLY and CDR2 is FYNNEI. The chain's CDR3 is CASSPTPGQIGHEQYF. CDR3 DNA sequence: TGTGCCAGCAGTCCAACCCCGGGACAGATCGGGCACGAGCAGTACTTC.

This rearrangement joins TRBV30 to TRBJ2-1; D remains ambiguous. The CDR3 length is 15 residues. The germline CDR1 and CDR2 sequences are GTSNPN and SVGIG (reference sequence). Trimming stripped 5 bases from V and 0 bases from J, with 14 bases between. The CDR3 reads CAWRRGVSSYNEQFF. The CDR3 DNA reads TGTGCCTGGCGTCGTGGCGTGAGCTCCTACAATGAGCAGTTCTTC.

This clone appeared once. The CDR3 reads CASSEGPGGTEAFF. CDR3 bases: TGTGCCAGCAGTGAAGGGCCGGGGGGCACTGAAGCTTTCTTT. The chain couples TRBV2 to TRBJ1-1, with a weak D call TRBD1 (5 bases). CDR3 length equals 14 residues. From germline, CDR1 is SNHLY and CDR2 FYNNEI. V dropped 1 base and J dropped 4 bases, with 10 bases sitting between them.

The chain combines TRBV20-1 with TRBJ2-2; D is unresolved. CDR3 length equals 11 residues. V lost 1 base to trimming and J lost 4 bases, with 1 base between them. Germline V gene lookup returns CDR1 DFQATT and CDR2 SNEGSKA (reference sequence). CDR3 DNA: TGCAGTGCTAGAGCCACCGGGGAGCTGTTTTTT. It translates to CSARATGELFF.

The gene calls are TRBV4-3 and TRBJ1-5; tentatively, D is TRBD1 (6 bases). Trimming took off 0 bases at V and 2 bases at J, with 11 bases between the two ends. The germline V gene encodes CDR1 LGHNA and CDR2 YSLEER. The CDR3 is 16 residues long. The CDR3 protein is CASSQDSRGGNQPQHF. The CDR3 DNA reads TGCGCCAGCAGCCAAGATTCCAGGGGAGGCAATCAGCCCCAGCATTTT.

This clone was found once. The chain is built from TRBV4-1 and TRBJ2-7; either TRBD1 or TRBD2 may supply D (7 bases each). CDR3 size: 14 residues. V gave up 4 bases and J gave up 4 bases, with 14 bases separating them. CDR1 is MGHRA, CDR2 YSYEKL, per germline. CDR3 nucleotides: TGCGCCAGCAGCCCCCCAGGGGGAGGGTACGAGCAGTACTTC. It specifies CASSPPGGGYEQYF.

The CDR3 protein is CASSVVETNTGELFF. The CDR3, as DNA: TGTGCCAGCAGCGTAGTGGAAACAAACACCGGGGAGCTGTTTTTT. The chain has TRBV9 and TRBJ2-2, with unresolved D. This CDR3 has 15 residues. Germline CDR1 is SGDLS and CDR2 is YYNGEE. V shed 0 bases and J shed 2 bases, with 8 bases lying between them.

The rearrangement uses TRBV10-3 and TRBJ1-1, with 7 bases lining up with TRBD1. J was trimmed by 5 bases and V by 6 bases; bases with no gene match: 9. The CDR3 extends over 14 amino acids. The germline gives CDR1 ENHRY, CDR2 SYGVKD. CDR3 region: CAIRPTGSLTEAFF. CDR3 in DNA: TGTGCCATCAGACCGACAGGGTCACTTACTGAAGCTTTCTTT.

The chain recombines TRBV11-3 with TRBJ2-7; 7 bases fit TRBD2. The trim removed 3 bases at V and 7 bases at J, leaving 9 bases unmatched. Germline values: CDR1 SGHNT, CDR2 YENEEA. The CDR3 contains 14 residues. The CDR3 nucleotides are TGTGCCAGCAGCTTTACAGCGGGGTGGTGGGAGCAGTACTTC. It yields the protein CASSFTAGWWEQYF.

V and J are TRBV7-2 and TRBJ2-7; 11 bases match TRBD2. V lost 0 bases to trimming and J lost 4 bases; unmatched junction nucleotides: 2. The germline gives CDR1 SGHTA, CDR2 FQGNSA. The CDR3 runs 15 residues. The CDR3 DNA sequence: TGTGCCAGCAGCTTAGCTAGCGGGAGGGGGTACGAGCAGTACTTC. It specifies CASSLASGRGYEQYF.

Here the CDR3 reads CASSQDIAGGSDTQYF. The CDR3 nucleotides read TGCGCCAGCAGCCAAGACATAGCGGGAGGGTCAGATACGCAGTATTTT. The chain employs TRBV4-3 and TRBJ2-3; 11 nucleotides align to TRBD2. Trimming cost V 0 bases and J 4 bases; bases outside gene matches: 3. Germline loops: CDR1 LGHNA, CDR2 YSLEER. This CDR3 contains 16 residues.

For the CDR3, the DNA is TGTGCCAGCAGCGGAGGGGATCGGGCCACGCACACCATATATTTT. Translation: CASSGGDRATHTIYF. The V and J genes are TRBV9 and TRBJ1-3, with D maybe TRBD1 (5 bases). Per germline, CDR1 SGDLS and CDR2 YYNGEE. CDR3 length: 15 residues. Trimming shortened V by 3 bases and J by 8 bases, and 18 bases separated the two germline ends.

CDR3 sequence: CSRVSSGTGNVGNQPQHF. CDR3 bases: TGCAGCCGCGTAAGTTCCGGGACAGGGAATGTCGGGAATCAGCCCCAGCATTTT. V is TRBV29-1 and J is TRBJ1-5; the match to TRBD1 covers 9 bases. This CDR3 comprises 18 residues. Trimming at V came to 8 bases and at J to 4 bases, leaving 21 bases not matched to a gene. Looked up from germline, CDR1 is SQVTM and CDR2 is ANQGSEA. The whole variable domain, filled in from reference TRBV29-1 and TRBJ1-5, reads SAVISQKPSRDICQRGTSLTIQCQVDSQVTMMFWYRQQPGQSLTLIATANQGSEATYESGFVIDKFPISRPNLTFSTLTVSNMSPEDSSIYLCSRVSSGTGNVGNQPQHFGDGTRLSIL.

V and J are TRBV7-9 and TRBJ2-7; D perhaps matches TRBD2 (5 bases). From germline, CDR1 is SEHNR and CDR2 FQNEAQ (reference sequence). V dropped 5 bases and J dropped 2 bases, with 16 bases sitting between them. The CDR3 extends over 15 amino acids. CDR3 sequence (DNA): TGTGCCAGCAGCCAAAAGGACTCGGCTCCCTACGAGCAGTACTTC. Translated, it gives CASSQKDSAPYEQYF.

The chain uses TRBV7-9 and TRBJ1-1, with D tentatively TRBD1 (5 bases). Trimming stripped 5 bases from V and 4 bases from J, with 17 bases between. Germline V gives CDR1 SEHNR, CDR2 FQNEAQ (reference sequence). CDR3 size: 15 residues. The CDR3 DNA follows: TGTGCCAGCAGCCGCTACGACGGAGGGGCCACTGAAGCTTTCTTT. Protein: CASSRYDGGATEAFF.

CDR3 residues: CASSVETETNYGYTF. The CDR3, as DNA: TGTGCCAGCAGCGTAGAGACAGAAACTAACTATGGCTACACCTTC. The chain combines TRBV9 with TRBJ1-2; possibly TRBD1 for D (5 bases). This CDR3 has 15 amino acids. The germline gives CDR1 SGDLS, CDR2 YYNGEE. Trimming removed 0 bases from V and 0 bases from J, with 9 bases in between.

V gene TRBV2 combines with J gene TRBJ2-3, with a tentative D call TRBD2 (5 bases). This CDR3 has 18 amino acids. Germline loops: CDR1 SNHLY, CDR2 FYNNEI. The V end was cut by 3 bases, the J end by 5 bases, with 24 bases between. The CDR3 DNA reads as TGTGCCAGCAGTGAGTTCAGCGGACCAAACGAGAGTGGAGATACGCAGTATTTT. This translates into CASSEFSGPNESGDTQYF.

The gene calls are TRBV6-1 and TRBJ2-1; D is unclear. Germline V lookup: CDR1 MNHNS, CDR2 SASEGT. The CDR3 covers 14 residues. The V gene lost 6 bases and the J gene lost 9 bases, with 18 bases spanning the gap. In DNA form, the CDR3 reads TGTGCCAGCAGCGGGCCCTTAGGCCCTAGTGAGCAGTTCTTC. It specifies CASSGPLGPSEQFF.

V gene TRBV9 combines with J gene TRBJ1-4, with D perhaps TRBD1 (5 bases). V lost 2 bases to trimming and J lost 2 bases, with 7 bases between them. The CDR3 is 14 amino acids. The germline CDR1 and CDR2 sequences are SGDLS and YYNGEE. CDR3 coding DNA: TGTGCCAGCAGCGTTTCAGGGACTAATGAAAAACTGTTTTTT. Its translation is CASSVSGTNEKLFF. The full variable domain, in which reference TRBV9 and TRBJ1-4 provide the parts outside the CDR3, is DSGVTQTPKHLITATGQRVTLRCSPRSGDLSVYWYQQSLDQGLQFLIQYYNGEERAKGNILERFSAQQFPDLHSELNLSSLELGDSALYFCASSVSGTNEKLFFGSGTQLSVL.

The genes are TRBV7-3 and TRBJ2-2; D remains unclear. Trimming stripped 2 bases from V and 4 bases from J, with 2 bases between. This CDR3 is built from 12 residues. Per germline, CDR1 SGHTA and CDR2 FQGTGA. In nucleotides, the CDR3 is TGTGCCAGCAGCTTACGCACCGGGGAGCTGTTTTTT. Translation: CASSLRTGELFF.

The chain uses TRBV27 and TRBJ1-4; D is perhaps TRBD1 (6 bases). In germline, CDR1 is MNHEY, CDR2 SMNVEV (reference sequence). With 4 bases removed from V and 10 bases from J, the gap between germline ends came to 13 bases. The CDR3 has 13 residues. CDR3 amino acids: CASSSVEGGKLFF. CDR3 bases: TGTGCCAGCAGTTCGGTCGAGGGGGGAAAACTGTTTTTT.

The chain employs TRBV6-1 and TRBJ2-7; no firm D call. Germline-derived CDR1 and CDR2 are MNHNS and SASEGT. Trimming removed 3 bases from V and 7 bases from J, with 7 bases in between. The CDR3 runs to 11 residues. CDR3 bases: TGTGCCAGCAGTGAGATTGGGGAGCAGTACTTC. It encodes CASSEIGEQYF.

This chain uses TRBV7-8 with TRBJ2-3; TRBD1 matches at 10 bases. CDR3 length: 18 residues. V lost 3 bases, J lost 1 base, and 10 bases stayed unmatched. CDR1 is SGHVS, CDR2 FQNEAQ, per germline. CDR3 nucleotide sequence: TGTGCCAGCAGCTTGGACAGGGGGACCCCATTAGGCACAGATACGCAGTATTTT. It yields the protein CASSLDRGTPLGTDTQYF. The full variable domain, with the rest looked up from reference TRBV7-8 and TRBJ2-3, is GAGVSQSPRYKVAKRGQDVALRCDPISGHVSLFWYQQALGQGPEFLTYFQNEAQLDKSGLPSDRFFAERPEGSVSTLKIQRTQQEDSAVYLCASSLDRGTPLGTDTQYFGPGTRLTVL.